Each of the 24 T cell receptor beta chains below was sequenced from the same sample in a study of CD8+CD57+ T cells in acquired aplastic anemia. Profiling that covered TCR beta VDJ and CDR3 relied on genomic DNA as its template. TCRdb independently ran MiXCR on the reads; one entry per CDR3 protein. This sample has 200,000 to 250,000 distinct CDR3 sequences; more than 45% occur once, and the top ten carry about 8.3%. Flow cytometry had shown expanded CD8+CD57+ cells in the patients chosen for sequencing. The material sequenced was sorted CD4+, CD8+, or CD8+CD57+ T cells (not recorded which) from PBMCs. All receptors come from a human donor with aplastic anemia.

The table lists this clonotype with many counts. V is TRBV9 and J is TRBJ2-7; TRBD1 is a possible D gene (6 bases). This CDR3 comprises 15 residues. V shed 0 bases and J shed 3 bases, with 13 bases lying between them. The V gene's germline CDR1 is SGDLS and CDR2 YYNGEE. CDR3 in DNA: TGTGCCAGCAGCGTAGTTGGACAGCCGAGCTACGAGCAGTACTTC. Its protein is CASSVVGQPSYEQYF.

The chain is built from TRBV20-1 and TRBJ1-1; possibly TRBD1 for D (5 bases). Trimming removed 5 bases at V and 6 bases at J, with 19 bases between. The CDR3 loop spans 14 amino acids. The V gene's germline CDR1 is DFQATT and CDR2 SNEGSKA (reference sequence). CDR3: CSAGAGTDDPEAFF. The CDR3 nucleotides read TGCAGTGCTGGGGCAGGGACCGATGACCCTGAAGCTTTCTTT.

In regard to this clonotype: A single base separates this from a much larger clone, so it may be a read error. This chain links TRBV24-1 with TRBJ1-5, with unresolved D. From germline, CDR1 is KGHDR and CDR2 SFDVKD. The CDR3 loop spans 15 amino acids. CDR3 coding DNA: TGTGCCAGCAGAATAAGGGCATATAGCAATCAGCCCCATCATTTT. It is translated as CASRIRAYSNQPHHF.

In this sample, this clonotype turned up once. The chain has TRBV24-1 and TRBJ2-1; D remains unclear. CDR3 length: 12 residues. Germline values: CDR1 KGHDR, CDR2 SFDVKD. Trimming pared 5 bases from V and 8 bases from J, leaving 9 bases between. CDR3 bases: TGTGCCACCAGTGTTAGGGAATATGAGCAGTTCTTC. Translated: CATSVREYEQFF.

The genes are TRBV7-9 and TRBJ2-7, with a weak D call TRBD1 (6 bases). This CDR3 is 15 amino acids long. Germline CDR1 SEHNR, CDR2 FQNEAQ (reference sequence). The V gene lost 5 bases and the J gene lost 2 bases, with 16 bases spanning the gap. CDR3 sequence reads: CASSPQPTGPYEQYF. In DNA, the CDR3 is TGTGCCAGCAGCCCGCAGCCCACAGGGCCCTACGAGCAGTACTTC. Supplemented by reference TRBV7-9 and TRBJ2-7, the full variable domain reads DTGVSQNPRHKITKRGQNVTFRCDPISEHNRLYWYRQTLGQGPEFLTYFQNEAQLEKSRLLSDRFSAERPKGSFSTLEIQRTEQGDSAMYLCASSPQPTGPYEQYFGPGTRLTVT.

This clonotype was counted at least ten times. The V gene is TRBV7-8, the J gene TRBJ2-7; D perhaps matches TRBD2 (5 bases). The CDR3 loop spans 14 amino acids. The germline V gene encodes CDR1 SGHVS and CDR2 FQNEAQ. V lost 4 bases to trimming and J lost 2 bases, with 12 bases between them. The CDR3 region is CASSSTTRPYEQYF. Written as DNA, the CDR3 is TGTGCCAGCAGCTCGACTACCCGGCCCTACGAGCAGTACTTC.

This clonotype was picked up a small number of times. V and J are TRBV28 and TRBJ2-4; 9 nucleotides line up with TRBD1. J gave up 0 bases and V 6 bases, and 6 bases lay outside the gene matches. The germline V gene encodes CDR1 MDHEN and CDR2 SYDVKM. The CDR3 is 16 residues long. The chain's CDR3 is CASRHRGRGAKNIQYF. DNA of the CDR3: TGTGCCAGCAGGCACAGGGGGCGCGGAGCCAAAAACATTCAGTACTTC.

The chain uses TRBV9 and TRBJ1-5; possible D gene TRBD1, 6 bases. The CDR3 extends over 19 amino acids. The germline CDR1 and CDR2 sequences are SGDLS and YYNGEE. The V and J ends lost 5 bases and 4 bases respectively, with 28 bases between them. The CDR3 nucleotides read TGTGCCAGCAGTTACGGGGGGTTGTTATCGGGGGCGTGGAATCAGCCCCAGCATTTT. Its protein is CASSYGGLLSGAWNQPQHF. The full variable domain, its missing parts supplied by reference TRBV9 and TRBJ1-5, is DSGVTQTPKHLITATGQRVTLRCSPRSGDLSVYWYQQSLDQGLQFLIQYYNGEERAKGNILERFSAQQFPDLHSELNLSSLELGDSALYFCASSYGGLLSGAWNQPQHFGDGTRLSIL.

Notes on this clonotype: A read error is possible here, since a much larger clone lies one base away. The chain is built from TRBV7-9 and TRBJ2-1; D gene ambiguous. CDR1 and CDR2 (germline): SEHNR, FQNEAQ (reference sequence). The CDR3 loop spans 12 amino acids. Here the CDR3 reads CASSSKDNEQLF. The CDR3 DNA is TGTGCCAGCAGCTCAAAAGACAATGAGCAGCTCTTC.

A few counts support this clonotype. This chain uses TRBV20-1 with TRBJ2-7, with TRBD2 identical over 10 bases. The CDR3 extends over 13 amino acids. J gave up 5 bases and V 2 bases, and 3 bases lay outside the gene matches. Germline CDR1 is DFQATT and CDR2 is SNEGSKA (reference sequence). This CDR3 reads CSARTSGVDEQYF. CDR3 coding DNA: TGCAGTGCTAGAACTAGCGGGGTCGACGAGCAGTACTTC.

CDR3 amino acids: CAWAGGSNQPQHF. In DNA form, the CDR3 reads TGTGCCTGGGCCGGGGGTAGCAATCAGCCCCAGCATTTT. This sequence joins TRBV30 and TRBJ1-5, with TRBD1 as a possible D gene (5 bases). The CDR3 contains 13 residues. Per the germline V gene, CDR1 is GTSNPN and CDR2 is SVGIG (reference sequence). Between the trimmed V and J ends, which lost 5 bases and 0 bases, there was a span of 8 bases.

This clonotype was seen more than once but under ten times. J is TRBJ1-6 and V is TRBV27; D may be TRBD1 (6 bases). Trimming shortened V by 10 bases and J by 13 bases, and 26 bases separated the two germline ends. The length of the CDR3 is 15 residues. CDR1 MNHEY and CDR2 SMNVEV come from the germline V gene (reference sequence). Here the CDR3 reads CATSWGGIPQDPLHF. As DNA, the CDR3 is TGTGCCACTAGTTGGGGGGGCATCCCACAGGATCCCCTCCACTTT.

With respect to this clonotype: One junction end disagrees with the germline gene, perhaps due to a read error. The V gene is TRBV10-3, the J gene TRBJ1-2, with D tentatively TRBD1 (6 bases). CDR1 is ENHRY and CDR2 is SYGVKD in the germline V gene. This CDR3 contains 12 residues. The CDR3 sequence is CASSDGTNGYTF. As DNA, the CDR3 is TGTGCCAGCAGTGACGGGACAAATGGCTACACCTTC.

The genes are TRBV10-3 and TRBJ2-2; no definite D call. The CDR3 has 18 amino acids. Deletions cut 3 bases from V and 2 bases from J, with 19 bases between. Germline V gene lookup returns CDR1 ENHRY and CDR2 SYGVKD. The CDR3, as DNA: TGTGCCATCAGTGAATGGCAGGCCCGCTCTGGAAACACCGGGGAGCTGTTTTTT. Translation: CAISEWQARSGNTGELFF.

The genes are TRBV6-5 and TRBJ2-3, with 8 nucleotides matching TRBD1. This CDR3 contains 17 residues. Germline CDR1 MNHEY, CDR2 SVGAGI. Trimming at V came to 1 base and at J to 6 bases, leaving 12 bases not matched to a gene. The CDR3 DNA follows: TGTGCCAGCAGTTACTACCCTAGGGACAGGCGCAGGGATACGCAGTATTTT. It encodes CASSYYPRDRRRDTQYF.

V is TRBV25-1 and J is TRBJ1-1, with a weak D call TRBD1 (5 bases). Germline V lookup: CDR1 MGHDK, CDR2 SYGVNS. The CDR3 sequence is 14 residues long. Deletions cut 5 bases from V and 9 bases from J, with 19 bases between. CDR3 residues: CASSQPTTGGKAFF. The DNA of the CDR3 is TGTGCCAGCAGTCAGCCGACCACTGGGGGGAAAGCTTTCTTT.

This clonotype was seen at least ten times. The chain recombines TRBV9 with TRBJ1-3; D may be TRBD1 (5 bases). Deletions cut 0 bases from V and 0 bases from J, with 16 bases between. Germline V gene data show CDR1 as SGDLS and CDR2 as YYNGEE. The CDR3 has 18 residues. CDR3 DNA sequence: TGTGCCAGCAGCGTAGGTGGTTTTGGGGACTTCTCTGGAAACACCATATATTTT. This sequence encodes CASSVGGFGDFSGNTIYF.

This clonotype has at least ten counts. The chain recombines TRBV5-8 with TRBJ1-1; D perhaps matches TRBD1 (6 bases). The CDR3 has 18 residues. The V end was cut by 1 base, the J end by 2 bases, with 21 bases between. Germline V lookup: CDR1 SGHTS, CDR2 YDEGEE. The CDR3 DNA reads TGTGCCAGCAGCTTGATTCGTAGGAGGGGACACAGAAACACTGAAGCTTTCTTT. It translates to CASSLIRRRGHRNTEAFF.

The chain carries TRBV7-3 and TRBJ2-1; weak D call: TRBD1 (6 bases). In germline, CDR1 is SGHTA, CDR2 FQGTGA. CDR3 length equals 14 residues. V dropped 5 bases and J dropped 8 bases, with 16 bases sitting between them. Here the CDR3 DNA reads TGTGCCAGCAGCCAAGGCAGGGGAGATGATGAGCAGTTCTTC. Protein sequence: CASSQGRGDDEQFF.

This clonotype was seen many times. The chain recombines TRBV7-9 with TRBJ2-2, with a weak D call TRBD2 (5 bases). The V gene's germline CDR1 is SEHNR and CDR2 FQNEAQ (reference sequence). This CDR3 is 16 amino acids long. The V and J ends lost 5 bases and 4 bases respectively, with 17 bases between them. This chain's CDR3 is CASSPETGWTTGELFF. The CDR3 DNA follows: TGTGCCAGCAGCCCTGAGACGGGGTGGACCACCGGGGAGCTGTTTTTT.

The J gene is TRBJ2-1, the V gene TRBV30; D may correspond to TRBD1 or TRBD2 (6 bases each). Germline CDR1 is GTSNPN and CDR2 is SVGIG (reference sequence). V lost 5 bases and J 9 bases, leaving 23 bases between the germline ends. The CDR3 totals 15 residues. The CDR3 sequence: CAWADELRGLREQFF. Written as DNA, the CDR3 is TGTGCCTGGGCCGACGAGCTACGGGGGCTTCGTGAGCAGTTCTTC.

This sequence joins TRBV13 and TRBJ2-5; 9 bases are a match to TRBD1. Germline lookup yields CDR1 PRHDT and CDR2 FYEKMQ (reference sequence). This CDR3 has 17 amino acids. Trimming cost V 2 bases and J 2 bases; bases outside gene matches: 9. The CDR3, as DNA: TGTGCCAGCAGCTTAAGTGCCTTGGGACAGGGACAAGAGACCCAGTACTTC. Protein sequence: CASSLSALGQGQETQYF.

This chain links TRBV6-5 with TRBJ2-2; 7 bases align to TRBD2. CDR3 size: 16 residues. Germline V gene lookup returns CDR1 MNHEY and CDR2 SVGAGI. The V and J ends lost 0 bases and 1 base, in that order; junction bases with no gene match: 2. The CDR3 sequence: CASSYSASGNTGELFF. In DNA, the CDR3 is TGTGCCAGCAGTTACTCGGCTAGCGGGAACACCGGGGAGCTGTTTTTT.

The genes are TRBV5-5 and TRBJ1-1; no clear D. V was shortened by 1 base and J by 6 bases, with 10 bases between the two germline ends. There are 13 residues in the CDR3. Germline CDR1 reads SGHKS; CDR2 reads YYEKEE (reference sequence). The CDR3 spells CASSLLGVAEAFF. The CDR3 region has the DNA TGTGCCAGCAGCTTGCTCGGGGTGGCTGAAGCTTTCTTT.